A single sample gave rise to the 21 T cell receptor beta chains below, sequenced in a study of T cells in localized non-small cell lung cancer. TCRdb's table, derived via immunoSEQ multiplex PCR, lists solely in-frame clones and lacks some. The sample shows over a thousand clones, about 23% of them seen only once. The material was normal lung tissue next to the tumor, obtained before any cancer treatment. The receptors shown here come from a woman aged 35 to 70 with stage I squamous cell lung carcinoma.

The V gene is TRBV6-8, the J gene TRBJ1-5, with 7 positions matching TRBD1. Germline loops: CDR1 MNHGY, CDR2 SAAAGT. The CDR3 spans 14 residues. With 5 bases clipped from V and 10 bases from J, the junction kept 11 bases outside the gene matches. CDR3 loop: CASSPGQEGGPQHF. CDR3 sequence (DNA): TGTGCCAGCAGTCCCGGACAGGAAGGAGGACCCCAGCATTTT.

In its sample, this clone was seen a few times. V and J are TRBV11-3 and TRBJ2-7; 7 positions agree with TRBD1. The CDR3 is 16 residues long. J gave up 1 base and V 3 bases, and 9 bases lay outside the gene matches. Per the germline V gene, CDR1 is SGHNT and CDR2 is YENEEA. The CDR3 DNA is TGTGCCAGCAGCTTCTCTGACAGGGATTCATCCTACGAGCAGTACTTC. Protein product: CASSFSDRDSSYEQYF.

The chain couples TRBV9 to TRBJ1-6, with D tentatively TRBD1 (6 bases). The V gene lost 4 bases and the J gene lost 11 bases, with 13 bases spanning the gap. Looked up from germline, CDR1 is SGDLS and CDR2 is YYNGEE. The CDR3 consists of 13 residues. In nucleotides, the CDR3 is TGTGCCAGCAGCTCCCGGGACACTACACCCCTCCACTTT. This codes for CASSSRDTTPLHF.

This chain joins TRBV6-8 and TRBJ2-7; TRBD2 might be the D (5 bases). CDR1 and CDR2 (germline): MNHGY, SAAAGT. V lost 5 bases, J lost 5 bases, and 22 bases lay in between. The CDR3 sequence is 16 residues long. CDR3 sequence reads: CASSPLDGGPSHEQYF. CDR3 in DNA: TGTGCCAGCAGTCCTCTTGACGGAGGTCCGAGCCACGAGCAGTACTTC.

This clone is medium-sized. The chain employs TRBV11-3 and TRBJ2-2, with TRBD1 matching 7 bases. Per germline, CDR1 SGHNT and CDR2 YENEEA. The CDR3 has 16 residues. V was pared by 3 bases and J by 6 bases, with 10 bases of the junction left unmatched. CDR3 bases: TGTGCCAGCAGCTTCATTACAGGGGAAGGGGCCGGGGAGCTGTTTTTT. This codes for CASSFITGEGAGELFF.

The chain combines TRBV29-1 with TRBJ2-3, with D perhaps TRBD2 (6 bases). The length of the CDR3 is 13 residues. Germline loops: CDR1 SQVTM, CDR2 ANQGSEA. V lost 5 bases, J lost 5 bases, and 14 bases lay in between. The chain's CDR3 is CSVPVVGGDTQYF. Here the CDR3 DNA reads TGCAGCGTTCCCGTTGTGGGGGGAGATACGCAGTATTTT.

The chain uses TRBV28 and TRBJ1-1; 9 positions agree with TRBD1. Unmatched junction bases numbered 8, after V lost 2 bases and J lost 7 bases. Germline values: CDR1 MDHEN, CDR2 SYDVKM. The CDR3 extends over 15 amino acids. The CDR3 reads CASSLAGTGLLEAFF. In DNA, the CDR3 is TGTGCCAGCAGTTTAGCCGGGACAGGGCTCCTTGAAGCTTTCTTT.

This clone was seen more than once but under ten times. The chain links TRBV9 to TRBJ2-7; 7 bases fit TRBD1. Germline trimming cut 4 bases from V and 4 bases from J; bases unmatched to any gene: 8. CDR3 length equals 14 residues. Germline CDR1 and CDR2: SGDLS and YYNGEE. This CDR3 is CASSPQGFNYEQYF. The DNA of the CDR3 is TGTGCCAGCAGCCCACAGGGGTTCAATTACGAGCAGTACTTC.

The chain employs TRBV19 and TRBJ1-1; possible D gene TRBD1, 5 bases. The CDR3 consists of 15 residues. The germline V gene has CDR1 LNHDA and CDR2 SQIVND (reference sequence). The ends were cut back, 7 bases at V and 0 bases at J, with 15 bases in the middle. The CDR3 nucleotides are TGTGCCAGTAAGTATTTAGGACAAATGAACACTGAAGCTTTCTTT. It is translated as CASKYLGQMNTEAFF.

The chain joins TRBV19 to TRBJ1-6; 8 positions match TRBD1. CDR3 length: 17 amino acids. J gave up 10 bases and V 5 bases, and 16 bases lay outside the gene matches. CDR1 and CDR2 from the germline V gene are LNHDA and SQIVND (reference sequence). In nucleotides, the CDR3 is TGTGCCAGTAGTGCTCGAGGGACAGGCACTAACAGGTCACCCCTCCACTTT. Its translation is CASSARGTGTNRSPLHF.

This sequence joins TRBV29-1 and TRBJ1-1; TRBD1 matches at 7 bases. Losses at the gene ends were 6 bases for V and 7 bases for J; bases not matched to a gene: 11. The germline CDR1 and CDR2 sequences are SQVTM and ANQGSEA. This CDR3 is 13 amino acids long. This chain's CDR3 is CSVLDRDRFEAFF. DNA for the CDR3: TGCAGCGTCTTAGACAGGGACAGATTTGAAGCTTTCTTT.

The chain uses TRBV28 and TRBJ1-5; no clear D gene. The CDR3 has 14 residues. CDR1 and CDR2 from the germline V gene are MDHEN and SYDVKM. V was pared by 1 base and J by 5 bases, with 9 bases between. CDR3 nucleotides: TGTGCCAGCAGTTTATTAGGGTTGGATCAGCCCCAGCATTTT. Encoded protein: CASSLLGLDQPQHF.

Turning to this clone: Additional DNA sequences in this sample encode the identical CDR3. The chain uses TRBV15 and TRBJ2-7; the match to TRBD1 covers 7 bases. Germline CDR1 is LNHNV and CDR2 is YYDKDF (reference sequence). Trimming took 3 bases from V and 1 from J; bases not matched to a gene: 6. The CDR3 has 15 amino acids. The CDR3 coding sequence is TGTGCCACCAGCAGGGATACACAGGGGTCCTACGAGCAGTACTTC. Translation: CATSRDTQGSYEQYF.

V usage is TRBV28 and J usage is TRBJ2-5; no firm D call. Germline V gene sequence: CDR1 MDHEN, CDR2 SYDVKM. V dropped 3 bases and J dropped 2 bases, with 13 bases sitting between them. The CDR3 runs 15 residues. The DNA for the CDR3 is TGTGCCAGCAGTTTGGTTCAGGCAGGTCAAGAGACCCAGTACTTC. Amino acids: CASSLVQAGQETQYF.

This clone was detected only a few times. The chain is built from TRBV9 and TRBJ1-1, with 7 nucleotides matching TRBD1. This CDR3 has 15 amino acids. The junction had 7 bases not matched to a gene; V was cut back by 5 bases and J by 0 bases. CDR1 SGDLS and CDR2 YYNGEE come from the germline V gene. The CDR3 loop reads CASRKSDRVNTEAFF. Here the CDR3 DNA reads TGTGCCAGCAGAAAAAGCGACAGGGTGAACACTGAAGCTTTCTTT.

This clone has more than one count but fewer than ten. CDR3 nucleotides: TGCGCCAGCAGCCCCTCGAACCGGGACAGGGGTAACTATGGCTACACCTTC. The encoded protein is CASSPSNRDRGNYGYTF. This chain uses TRBV1 with TRBJ1-2; TRBD1, the D gene given by the table, was not confirmed from the DNA. TRBV1 is recorded as a pseudogene. This CDR3 has 17 amino acids.

The chain employs TRBV19 and TRBJ2-5; 9 positions agree with TRBD2. Germline trimming cut 8 bases from V and 0 bases from J; bases unmatched to any gene: 7. The CDR3 loop spans 15 amino acids. Germline V gene sequence: CDR1 LNHDA, CDR2 SQIVND (reference sequence). In DNA, the CDR3 is TGTGCCAGTGGATCTAGCGGGGCCTACCAAGAGACCCAGTACTTC. Residues: CASGSSGAYQETQYF.

This clone has a handful of counts. The chain has TRBV11-3 and TRBJ2-2, with 11 bases identical to TRBD2. CDR1 SGHNT and CDR2 YENEEA come from the germline V gene. The CDR3 contains 16 residues. Trimming cost V 3 bases and J 5 bases; bases outside gene matches: 5. The CDR3 loop is CASSLLAGGDTGELFF. For the CDR3, the DNA is TGTGCCAGCAGCTTGCTAGCGGGGGGAGATACCGGGGAGCTGTTTTTT.

There are a few counts of this clone. The CDR3 region is CAWSVGQGRDEQYF. The CDR3 DNA is TGTGCCTGGAGTGTAGGGCAGGGGAGGGACGAGCAGTACTTC. The genes are TRBV30 and TRBJ2-7; tentatively, D is TRBD2 (7 bases). The V gene's germline CDR1 is GTSNPN and CDR2 SVGIG (reference sequence). V lost 0 bases to trimming and J lost 5 bases, with 14 bases between them. This CDR3 is 14 amino acids long.

This clone was seen a handful of times. V is TRBV6-8 and J is TRBJ2-1; weak D call: TRBD1 (6 bases). This CDR3 has 13 residues. With 6 bases removed from V and 4 bases from J, the gap between germline ends came to 10 bases. The germline V gene encodes CDR1 MNHGY and CDR2 SAAAGT. The CDR3 reads CASRRGQYNEQFF. CDR3 coding DNA: TGTGCCAGCAGACGAGGACAGTACAATGAGCAGTTCTTC.

The chain has TRBV19 and TRBJ2-2; D unclear. The CDR3 has 12 amino acids. Germline V gene sequence: CDR1 LNHDA, CDR2 SQIVND (reference sequence). V lost 5 bases, J lost 6 bases, and 7 bases lay in between. CDR3 protein: CASSPDPGELFF. The CDR3 nucleotides read TGTGCCAGTAGTCCTGACCCCGGGGAGCTGTTTTTT.